Given below is one TCR beta chain in context. These data originate in a study of control samples from healthy donors and cancer patients. TCRdb's table, derived via immunoSEQ multiplex PCR, lists solely in-frame clones and lacks some. The table includes fewer than 200,000 clones, nearly 90% detected once. The CDR3 consists of 13 residues. Germline CDR1 is SGHTA and CDR2 is FQGNSA. Trimming shortened V by 0 bases and J by 3 bases, and 5 bases separated the two germline ends. This TCR was sampled from a woman between 45 and 65 years old in good health. V is TRBV7-2 and J is TRBJ2-5; the D is unclear. The sample taken for sequencing was blood. The CDR3 loop reads CASSLAVKETQYF. The CDR3 nucleotides read TGTGCCAGCAGCTTAGCCGTAAAAGAGACCCAGTACTTC.